This T cell receptor beta chain emerged from a study of blood T cells in healthy people across ages. Trimming removed 0 bases at V and 4 bases at J, with 9 bases between. This CDR3 spans 14 amino acids. From germline, CDR1 is MNHEY and CDR2 SVGAGI. A second PCR of roughly 7 to 11 cycles used a sample-barcoded 5' primer and a J-beta primer mix. A single record per CDR3 protein comes from TCRdb applying MiXCR to the 5' RACE reads. The repertoire holds about 640,000 distinct CDR3 sequences, with 58% as singletons. This chain joins TRBV6-5 and TRBJ1-2, with a tentative D call TRBD1 (5 bases). This clonotype originated in a man aged 60 to 69 in good health. The source material was blood. CDR3 coding DNA: TGTGCCAGCAGTTACTCGACAGTAACCTATGGCTACACCTTC. Residues: CASSYSTVTYGYTF.